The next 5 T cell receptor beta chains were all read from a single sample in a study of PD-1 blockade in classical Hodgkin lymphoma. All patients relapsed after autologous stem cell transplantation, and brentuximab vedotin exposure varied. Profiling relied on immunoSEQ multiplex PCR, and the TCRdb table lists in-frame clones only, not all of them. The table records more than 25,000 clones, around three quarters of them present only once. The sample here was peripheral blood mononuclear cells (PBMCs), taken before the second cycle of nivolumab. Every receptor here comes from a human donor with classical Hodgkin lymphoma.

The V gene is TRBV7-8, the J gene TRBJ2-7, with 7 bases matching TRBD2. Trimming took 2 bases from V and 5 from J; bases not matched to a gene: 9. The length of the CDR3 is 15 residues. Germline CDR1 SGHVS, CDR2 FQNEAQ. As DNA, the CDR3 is TGTGCCAGCAGCTTACCAATACTAGCGTTCCACGAGCAGTACTTC. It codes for CASSLPILAFHEQYF.

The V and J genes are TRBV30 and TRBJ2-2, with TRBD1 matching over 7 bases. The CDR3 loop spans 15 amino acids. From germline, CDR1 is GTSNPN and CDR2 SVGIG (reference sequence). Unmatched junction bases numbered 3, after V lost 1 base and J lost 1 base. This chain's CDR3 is CAWSEQGRNTGELFF. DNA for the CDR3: TGTGCCTGGAGTGAACAGGGGCGGAACACCGGGGAGCTGTTTTTT.

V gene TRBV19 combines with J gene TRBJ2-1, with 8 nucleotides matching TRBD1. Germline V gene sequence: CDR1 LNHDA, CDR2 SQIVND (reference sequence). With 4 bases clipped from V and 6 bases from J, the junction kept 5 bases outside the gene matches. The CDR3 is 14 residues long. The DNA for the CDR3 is TGTGCCAGTAGTAGCCCCGACAGGGGCAATGAGCAGTTCTTC. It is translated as CASSSPDRGNEQFF.

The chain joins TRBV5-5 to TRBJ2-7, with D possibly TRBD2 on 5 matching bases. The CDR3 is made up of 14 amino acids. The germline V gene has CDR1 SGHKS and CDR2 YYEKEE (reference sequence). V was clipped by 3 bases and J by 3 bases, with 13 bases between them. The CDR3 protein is CASSSDWTDYEQYF. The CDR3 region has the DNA TGTGCCAGCAGCTCGGACTGGACGGACTACGAGCAGTACTTC.

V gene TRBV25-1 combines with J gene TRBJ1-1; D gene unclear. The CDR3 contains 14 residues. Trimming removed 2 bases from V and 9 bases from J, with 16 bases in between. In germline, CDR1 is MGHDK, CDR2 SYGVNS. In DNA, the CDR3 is TGTGCCAGCAGTGAAAGCGGCCGACAAACTCAAGCTTTCTTT. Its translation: CASSESGRQTQAFF. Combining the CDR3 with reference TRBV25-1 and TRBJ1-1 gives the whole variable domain EADIYQTPRYLVIGTGKKITLECSQTMGHDKMYWYQQDPGMELHLIHYSYGVNSTEKGDLSSESTVSRIRTEHFPLTLESARPSHTSQYLCASSESGRQTQAFFGQGTRLTVV.